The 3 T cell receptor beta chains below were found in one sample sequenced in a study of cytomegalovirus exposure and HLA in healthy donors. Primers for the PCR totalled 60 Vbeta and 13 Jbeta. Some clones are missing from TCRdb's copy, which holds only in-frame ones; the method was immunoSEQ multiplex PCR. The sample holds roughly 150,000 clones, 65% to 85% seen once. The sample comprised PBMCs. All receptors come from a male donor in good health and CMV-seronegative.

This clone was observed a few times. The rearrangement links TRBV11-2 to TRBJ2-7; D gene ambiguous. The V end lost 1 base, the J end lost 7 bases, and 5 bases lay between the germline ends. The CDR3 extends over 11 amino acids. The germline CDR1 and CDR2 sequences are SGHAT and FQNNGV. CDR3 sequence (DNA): TGTGCCAGCAGCTTAGCGGTGGAGCAGTACTTC. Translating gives CASSLAVEQYF. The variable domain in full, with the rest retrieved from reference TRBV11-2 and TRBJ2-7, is EAGVAQSPRYKIIEKRQSVAFWCNPISGHATLYWYQQILGQGPKLLIQFQNNGVVDDSQLPKDRFSAERLKGVDSTLKIQPAKLEDSAVYLCASSLAVEQYFGPGTRLTVT.

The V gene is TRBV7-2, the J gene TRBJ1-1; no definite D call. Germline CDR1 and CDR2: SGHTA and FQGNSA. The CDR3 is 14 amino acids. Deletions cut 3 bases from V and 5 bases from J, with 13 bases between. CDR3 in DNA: TGTGCCAGCAGCTTCGGCGGGAGTCCAACTGAAGCTTTCTTT. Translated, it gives CASSFGGSPTEAFF.

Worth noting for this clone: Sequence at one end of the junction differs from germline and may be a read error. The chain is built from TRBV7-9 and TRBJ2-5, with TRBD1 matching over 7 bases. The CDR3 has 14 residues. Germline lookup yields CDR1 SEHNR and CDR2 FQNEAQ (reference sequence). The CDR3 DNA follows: TGTTCCAGCAGCTCGTCGACAGGGTGGGAGACCCAGTACTTC. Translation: CSSSSSTGWETQYF.